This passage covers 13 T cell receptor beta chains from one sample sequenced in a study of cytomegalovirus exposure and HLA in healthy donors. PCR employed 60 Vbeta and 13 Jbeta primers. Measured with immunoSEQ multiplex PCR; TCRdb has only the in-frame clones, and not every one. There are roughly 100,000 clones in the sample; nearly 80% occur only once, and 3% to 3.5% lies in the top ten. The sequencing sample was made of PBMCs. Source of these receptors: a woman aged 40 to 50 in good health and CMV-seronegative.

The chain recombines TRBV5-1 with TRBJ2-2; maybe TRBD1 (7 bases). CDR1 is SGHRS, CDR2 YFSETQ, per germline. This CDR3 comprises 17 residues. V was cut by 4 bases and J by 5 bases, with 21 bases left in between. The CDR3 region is CASSPLGQAGGTGELFF. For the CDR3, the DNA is TGCGCCAGCAGCCCCCTCGGACAGGCAGGGGGGACCGGGGAGCTGTTTTTT. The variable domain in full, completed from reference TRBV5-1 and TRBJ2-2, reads KAGVTQTPRYLIKTRGQQVTLSCSPISGHRSVSWYQQTPGQGLQFLFEYFSETQRNKGNFPGRFSGRQFSNSRSEMNVSTLELGDSALYLCASSPLGQAGGTGELFFGEGSRLTVL.

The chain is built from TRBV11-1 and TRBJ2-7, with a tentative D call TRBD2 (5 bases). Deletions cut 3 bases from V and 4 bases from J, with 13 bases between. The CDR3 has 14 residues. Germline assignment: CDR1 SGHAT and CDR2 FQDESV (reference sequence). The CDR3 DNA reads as TGTGCCAGCAGCTTTCGAGGGTTGGGGTACGAGCAGTACTTC. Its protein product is CASSFRGLGYEQYF.

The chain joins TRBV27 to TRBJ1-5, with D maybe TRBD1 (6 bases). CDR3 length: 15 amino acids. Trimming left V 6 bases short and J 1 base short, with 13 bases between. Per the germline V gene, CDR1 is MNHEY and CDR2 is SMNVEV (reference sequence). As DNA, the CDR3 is TGTGCCAGCAGGCCACAGGGCAAGAGCAATCAGCCCCAGCATTTT. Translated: CASRPQGKSNQPQHF.

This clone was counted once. The CDR3: CASSPGTGTSTDTQYF. CDR3 DNA sequence: TGTGCCAGCAGCCCAGGGACAGGGACTAGCACAGATACGCAGTATTTT. The rearrangement uses TRBV7-2 and TRBJ2-3; the match to TRBD1 covers 9 bases. V was clipped by 5 bases and J by 0 bases; unmatched bases: 6. CDR1 and CDR2 from the germline V gene are SGHTA and FQGNSA. The CDR3 loop spans 16 amino acids.

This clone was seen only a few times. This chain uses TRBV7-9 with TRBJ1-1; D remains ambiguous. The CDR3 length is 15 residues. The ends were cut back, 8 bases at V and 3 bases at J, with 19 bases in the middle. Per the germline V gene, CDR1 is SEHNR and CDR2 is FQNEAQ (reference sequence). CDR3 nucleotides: TGTGCCAGCCGCCACCTTTTGGGAGAGTACACTGAAGCTTTCTTT. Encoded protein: CASRHLLGEYTEAFF.

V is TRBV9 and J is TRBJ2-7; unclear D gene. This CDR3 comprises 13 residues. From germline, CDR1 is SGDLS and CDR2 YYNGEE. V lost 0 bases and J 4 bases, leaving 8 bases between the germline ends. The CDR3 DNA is TGTGCCAGCAGCGTAGTAGGCGGTTACGAGCAGTACTTC. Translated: CASSVVGGYEQYF.

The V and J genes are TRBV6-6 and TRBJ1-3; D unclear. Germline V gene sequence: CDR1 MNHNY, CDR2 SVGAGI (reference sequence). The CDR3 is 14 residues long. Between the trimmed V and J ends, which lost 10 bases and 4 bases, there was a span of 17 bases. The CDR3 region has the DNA TGTGCCACCAGAAGTGGAGCGAACGGAAACACCATATATTTT. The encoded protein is CATRSGANGNTIYF.

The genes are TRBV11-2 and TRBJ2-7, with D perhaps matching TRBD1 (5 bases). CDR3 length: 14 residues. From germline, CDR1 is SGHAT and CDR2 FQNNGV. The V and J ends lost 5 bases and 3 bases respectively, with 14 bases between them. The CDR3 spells CASSPTQGYYEQYF. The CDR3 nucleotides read TGTGCCAGCAGCCCCACTCAGGGTTACTACGAGCAGTACTTC.

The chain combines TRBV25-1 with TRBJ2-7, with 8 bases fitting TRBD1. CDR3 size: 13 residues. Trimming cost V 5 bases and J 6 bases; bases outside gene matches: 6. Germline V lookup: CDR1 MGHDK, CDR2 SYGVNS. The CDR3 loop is CASSQQGVFEQYF. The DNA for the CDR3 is TGTGCCAGCAGTCAACAGGGGGTGTTCGAGCAGTACTTC.

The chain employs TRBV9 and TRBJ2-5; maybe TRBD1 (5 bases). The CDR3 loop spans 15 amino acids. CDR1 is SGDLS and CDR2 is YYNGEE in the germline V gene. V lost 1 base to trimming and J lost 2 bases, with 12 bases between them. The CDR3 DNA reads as TGTGCCAGCAGCGTATCGGTACAGGTTCAAGAGACCCAGTACTTC. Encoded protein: CASSVSVQVQETQYF.

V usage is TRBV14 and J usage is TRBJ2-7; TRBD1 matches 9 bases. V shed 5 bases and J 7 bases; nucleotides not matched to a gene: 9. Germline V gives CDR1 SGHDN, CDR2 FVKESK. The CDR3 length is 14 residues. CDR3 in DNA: TGTGCCAGCAGCTCGGGACAGGGCATGGGTGAGCAGTACTTC. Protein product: CASSSGQGMGEQYF.

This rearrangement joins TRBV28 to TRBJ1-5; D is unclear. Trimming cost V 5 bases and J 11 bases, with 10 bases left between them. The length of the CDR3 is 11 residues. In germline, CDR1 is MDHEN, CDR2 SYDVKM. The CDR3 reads CASSPGLAQHF. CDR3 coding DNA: TGTGCCAGCAGTCCCGGTTTGGCCCAGCATTTT.

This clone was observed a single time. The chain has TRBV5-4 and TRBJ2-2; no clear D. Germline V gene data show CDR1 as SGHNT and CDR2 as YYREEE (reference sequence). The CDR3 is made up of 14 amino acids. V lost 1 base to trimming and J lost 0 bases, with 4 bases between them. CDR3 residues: CASSLNTNTGELFF. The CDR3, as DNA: TGTGCCAGCAGCTTGAACACGAACACCGGGGAGCTGTTTTTT.